One sample yielded the 31 T cell receptor beta chains listed below, sequenced in a study of regulatory T cells in long-lasting Graves disease. Time point reported: persistent/refractory GD, antithyroid drugs over 5 years with positive TRAb. The TCR library was made from RNA that had been extracted from PBMCs in TRIzol. Researchers made TCR beta libraries by using iRepertoire HTBI primers and running Arm-PCR on CDR3 regions. TCRdb independently ran MiXCR on the multiplex PCR reads; one entry per CDR3 protein. The sample yields a few hundred thousand distinct CDR3 sequences, about 23% seen once. The sequenced sample was peripheral blood mononuclear cells (PBMCs), obtained when the disease was refractory, from a patient treated with antithyroid drugs. The receptors derive from a woman in her thirties or forties with Graves disease.

In its sample, this clonotype was seen a few times. The V and J genes are TRBV2 and TRBJ2-1; D tentatively fits TRBD1 or TRBD2 (5 bases each). Germline CDR1 reads SNHLY; CDR2 reads FYNNEI. V dropped 7 bases and J dropped 5 bases, with 15 bases sitting between them. This CDR3 is 14 amino acids long. CDR3 protein: CASIHPGANNEQFF. The CDR3 DNA reads TGTGCCAGCATCCACCCCGGGGCTAACAATGAGCAGTTCTTC.

This clonotype was counted many times. The V gene is TRBV3-1, the J gene TRBJ2-5, with 7 bases aligning to TRBD1. The CDR3 is 14 amino acids. CDR1 is LGHDT and CDR2 is YNNKEL in the germline V gene (reference sequence). After removal of 2 bases from V and 6 bases from J, the junction contained 6 bases not matched to a gene. CDR3 DNA: TGTGCCAGCAGCCAAAGTCCAGGGGGACAGACCCAGTACTTC. It codes for CASSQSPGGQTQYF.

As to this clonotype: This is likely an artifact of a read error, given a far larger clone one base away. The gene calls are TRBV6-5 and TRBJ2-5, with 10 nucleotides matching TRBD2. The CDR3 totals 16 residues. Germline loops: CDR1 MNHEY, CDR2 SVGAGI. CDR3 DNA sequence: TGTGCCAGCAGTCTATCTAGCGGGAGAAGCTATGAGACCCAGCACTTC. Translated, it gives CASSLSSGRSYETQHF.

This clonotype showed up just a few times. The J gene is TRBJ2-1, the V gene TRBV7-3, with unresolved D. V was shortened by 1 base and J by 2 bases, with 12 bases between the two germline ends. The V gene's germline CDR1 is SGHTA and CDR2 FQGTGA. CDR3 length: 16 residues. Written as DNA, the CDR3 is TGTGCCAGCAGCTTAAGGAGCTCCTACCCCTACAATGAGCAGTTCTTC. Its protein product is CASSLRSSYPYNEQFF.

V and J are TRBV5-1 and TRBJ2-7; D ambiguous. V dropped 4 bases and J dropped 7 bases, with 21 bases sitting between them. Germline V CDR1 and CDR2: SGHRS, YFSETQ. The CDR3 is made up of 15 amino acids. The CDR3 protein is CASSLGLGQPREQYF. DNA of the CDR3: TGCGCCAGCAGCCTTGGGCTGGGCCAACCCCGGGAGCAGTACTTC.

As regards this clonotype: This may come from a read error, since a much larger clone is one base off. The chain joins TRBV7-2 to TRBJ1-5, with unresolved D. In germline, CDR1 is SGHTA, CDR2 FQGNSA. The CDR3 is 17 residues long. The CDR3 spells CACSPETNGPHNQPQHF. CDR3 bases: TGTGCCTGCAGCCCGGAGACCAATGGGCCGCACAATCAGCCCCAGCATTTT.

The chain uses TRBV24-1 and TRBJ1-5; 7 bases match TRBD1. This CDR3 comprises 14 residues. The germline gives CDR1 KGHDR, CDR2 SFDVKD. V shed 4 bases, J shed 5 bases, and the junction held 4 bases outside the gene matches. CDR3 region: CATSDIDRDQPQHF. For the CDR3, the DNA is TGTGCCACCAGTGACATCGACAGGGATCAGCCCCAGCATTTT.

This chain connects TRBV6-5 to TRBJ1-1; 7 positions agree with TRBD1. CDR3 length equals 14 residues. The germline V gene encodes CDR1 MNHEY and CDR2 SVGAGI. With 0 bases clipped from V and 7 bases from J, the junction kept 5 bases outside the gene matches. CDR3 amino acids: CASSYSDRTNEAFF. The CDR3 DNA sequence: TGTGCCAGCAGTTACTCGGACAGGACAAATGAAGCTTTCTTT.

This clonotype was found many times. The rearrangement links TRBV7-3 to TRBJ1-4; D is unclear. V shed 2 bases and J shed 5 bases, with 12 bases lying between them. The CDR3 has 15 amino acids. CDR1 SGHTA and CDR2 FQGTGA come from the germline V gene. For the CDR3, the DNA is TGTGCCAGCAGCTTACCCCATCCCAAGAATGAAAAACTGTTTTTT. This translates into CASSLPHPKNEKLFF.

This sequence joins TRBV7-9 and TRBJ1-4; D is uncertain. Germline CDR1 reads SEHNR; CDR2 reads FQNEAQ (reference sequence). The CDR3 extends over 18 amino acids. The V gene lost 2 bases and the J gene lost 2 bases, with 18 bases spanning the gap. This CDR3 reads CASSLSIEILRTNEKLFF. CDR3 DNA sequence: TGTGCCAGCAGCTTATCCATTGAGATATTGAGGACTAATGAAAAACTGTTTTTT.

V usage is TRBV27 and J usage is TRBJ2-5; D unclear. With 2 bases removed from V and 4 bases from J, the gap between germline ends came to 14 bases. CDR3 length: 15 residues. Germline V gene sequence: CDR1 MNHEY, CDR2 SMNVEV (reference sequence). The CDR3 reads CASSLSTPLSETQYF. The CDR3 region has the DNA TGTGCCAGCAGTTTAAGTACCCCCCTTTCAGAGACCCAGTACTTC.

The chain employs TRBV28 and TRBJ2-7; D not resolved. CDR1 MDHEN and CDR2 SYDVKM come from the germline V gene. The CDR3 has 12 amino acids. Trimming shortened V by 7 bases and J by 6 bases, and 13 bases separated the two germline ends. CDR3 region: CASNFLGSEQYF. CDR3 bases: TGTGCCAGCAATTTCCTGGGCTCCGAGCAGTACTTC.

The table lists this clonotype with a few counts. The chain links TRBV3-1 to TRBJ2-2, with 10 bases lining up with TRBD2. Per the germline V gene, CDR1 is LGHDT and CDR2 is YNNKEL (reference sequence). CDR3 length: 14 residues. The V and J ends lost 5 bases and 7 bases, in that order; junction bases with no gene match: 4. The CDR3 loop is CASSFRTSGGELFF. In DNA form, the CDR3 reads TGTGCCAGCAGCTTTCGGACTAGCGGCGGGGAGCTGTTTTTT.

The chain uses TRBV5-5 and TRBJ1-6, with D possibly TRBD1 on 5 matching bases. This CDR3 has 15 amino acids. The germline CDR1 and CDR2 sequences are SGHKS and YYEKEE (reference sequence). Trimming stripped 2 bases from V and 7 bases from J, with 13 bases between. CDR3 DNA: TGTGCCAGCAGCTTTAGTGGGACTTCGAATTCACCCCTCCACTTT. Amino acid sequence: CASSFSGTSNSPLHF.

The chain couples TRBV20-1 to TRBJ2-3; 8 positions agree with TRBD2. Germline CDR1 is DFQATT and CDR2 is SNEGSKA (reference sequence). V shed 6 bases, J shed 6 bases, and the junction held 17 bases outside the gene matches. The CDR3 covers 16 residues. CDR3 loop: CSAYRTSTPRRDTQYF. Here the CDR3 DNA reads TGCAGTGCCTACCGGACTAGCACTCCTCGGAGGGATACGCAGTATTTT.

This chain connects TRBV7-9 to TRBJ2-4; D not certain. The germline V gene encodes CDR1 SEHNR and CDR2 FQNEAQ (reference sequence). The CDR3 totals 16 residues. V gave up 2 bases and J gave up 0 bases, with 11 bases separating them. The CDR3 loop is CASSLFSGLAKNIQYF. The CDR3 DNA follows: TGTGCCAGCAGCTTATTCTCAGGATTAGCCAAAAACATTCAGTACTTC.

Note on this clonotype: At one boundary the junction diverges from the germline segment, which might be a read error. J is TRBJ2-1 and V is TRBV20-1, with 12 bases aligning to TRBD2. The V gene's germline CDR1 is DFQATT and CDR2 SNEGSKA (reference sequence). The CDR3 has 16 amino acids. CDR3 loop: CSAFDPPSGRANKQFF. As DNA, the CDR3 is TGCAGTGCCTTCGACCCCCCTAGCGGGAGGGCCAATAAGCAGTTCTTC.

The chain uses TRBV9 and TRBJ1-3; D is ambiguous. CDR1 and CDR2 from the germline V gene are SGDLS and YYNGEE. V was trimmed by 2 bases and J by 4 bases, leaving 19 bases between them. This CDR3 comprises 17 residues. The CDR3 DNA reads TGTGCCAGCAGCGTCTCCTACTCCGGGCTCTCCGGAAACACCATATATTTT. Protein: CASSVSYSGLSGNTIYF.

The chain recombines TRBV20-1 with TRBJ2-7; D gene ambiguous. The CDR3 has 16 amino acids. Trimming removed 3 bases at V and 1 base at J, with 19 bases between. Germline CDR1 reads DFQATT; CDR2 reads SNEGSKA (reference sequence). This chain's CDR3 is CSASPLRQVLSYEQYF. CDR3 nucleotide sequence: TGCAGTGCTAGTCCCCTCAGACAAGTACTTTCCTACGAGCAGTACTTC.

This clonotype turned up a few times. This chain joins TRBV19 and TRBJ2-2; TRBD1 might be the D (6 bases). The CDR3 runs 16 residues. Germline values: CDR1 LNHDA, CDR2 SQIVND (reference sequence). With 4 bases removed from V and 2 bases from J, the gap between germline ends came to 14 bases. CDR3 in DNA: TGTGCCAGTAGTAAGGACAGCCCACTAAACACCGGGGAGCTGTTTTTT. Residues: CASSKDSPLNTGELFF.

This clonotype was counted many times. The chain couples TRBV20-1 to TRBJ2-5; D remains ambiguous. V was trimmed by 6 bases and J by 2 bases, leaving 13 bases between them. The CDR3 spans 13 residues. Per germline, CDR1 DFQATT and CDR2 SNEGSKA (reference sequence). The CDR3 bases are TGCAGTGCCGGTCCTGGGATACAAGAGACCCAGTACTTC. Its protein product is CSAGPGIQETQYF.

In this sample, this clonotype turned up many times. The V and J genes are TRBV11-2 and TRBJ2-4; D ambiguous. V lost 4 bases, J lost 4 bases, and 14 bases lay in between. The CDR3 contains 15 residues. Germline assignment: CDR1 SGHAT and CDR2 FQNNGV. The DNA of the CDR3 is TGTGCCAGCAGCTCCCTGTCCGGCCAGAAAAACATTCAGTACTTC. Translated, it gives CASSSLSGQKNIQYF.

There are many counts of this clonotype. The rearrangement joins TRBV28 to TRBJ2-7, with TRBD1 identical over 8 bases. J lost 1 base, V lost 4 bases, and 9 bases had no gene match. The CDR3 is 16 residues long. CDR1 and CDR2 (germline): MDHEN, SYDVKM. The CDR3 is CASSSYHGQGSYEQYF. CDR3 bases: TGTGCCAGCAGTTCATATCACGGACAGGGTTCCTACGAGCAGTACTTC.

This clonotype was observed at least ten times. This chain links TRBV20-1 with TRBJ2-7, with D uncertain. V lost 3 bases, J lost 6 bases, and 9 bases lay in between. The CDR3 contains 11 residues. CDR1 is DFQATT and CDR2 is SNEGSKA in the germline V gene (reference sequence). CDR3 sequence reads: CSASHPGEQYF. CDR3 DNA: TGCAGTGCTAGTCACCCCGGCGAGCAGTACTTC.

This clonotype has only a few counts. This chain uses TRBV28 with TRBJ2-4, with D perhaps TRBD1 or TRBD2 (6 bases each). Germline assignment: CDR1 MDHEN and CDR2 SYDVKM. Trimming removed 0 bases from V and 2 bases from J, with 20 bases in between. This CDR3 region has 19 residues. The CDR3 nucleotides are TGTGCCAGCAGTTTATGGAATATTGGGGGGCTGCGGACCAAAAACATTCAGTACTTC. As protein: CASSLWNIGGLRTKNIQYF. Supplemented by reference TRBV28 and TRBJ2-4, the full variable domain reads DVKVTQSSRYLVKRTGEKVFLECVQDMDHENMFWYRQDPGLGLRLIYFSYDVKMKEKGDIPEGYSVSREKKERFSLILESASTNQTSMYLCASSLWNIGGLRTKNIQYFGAGTRLSVL.

This clonotype was detected a few times. The chain links TRBV9 to TRBJ2-2; D remains unclear. V lost 1 base to trimming and J lost 5 bases, with 15 bases between them. Germline values: CDR1 SGDLS, CDR2 YYNGEE. The CDR3 length is 16 residues. The CDR3 DNA sequence: TGTGCCAGCAGCGTAACCCCCTCTTCGCGGACCGGGGAGCTGTTTTTT. It codes for CASSVTPSSRTGELFF.

This clonotype appeared a few times. The junction departs from germline at one end; a sequencing error may be responsible. V usage is TRBV11-2 and J usage is TRBJ2-7, with D possibly matching TRBD1 (6 bases). CDR3 length: 11 amino acids. Per the germline V gene, CDR1 is SGHAT and CDR2 is FQNNGV. The CDR3 sequence: CAGRGGYEQYF. In DNA form, the CDR3 reads TGTGCCGGCAGAGGGGGTTACGAGCAGTACTTC.

There are many counts of this clonotype. The rearrangement links TRBV18 to TRBJ1-2; the D is unclear. The ends were cut back, 10 bases at V and 8 bases at J, with 17 bases in the middle. Looked up from germline, CDR1 is KGHSH and CDR2 is LQKENI. The CDR3 loop spans 12 amino acids. The CDR3 DNA reads as TGTGCCACCGAAGGACGGAACGGCGGCTACACCTTC. As protein: CATEGRNGGYTF.

This clonotype appeared a few times. The chain links TRBV6-1 to TRBJ2-2, with TRBD1 matching 8 bases. Per germline, CDR1 MNHNS and CDR2 SASEGT. This CDR3 has 17 residues. V lost 8 bases to trimming and J lost 1 base; unmatched junction nucleotides: 12. CDR3 region: CASRIAYRGMNTGELFF. Written as DNA, the CDR3 is TGTGCCAGCCGAATCGCCTACAGGGGGATGAACACCGGGGAGCTGTTTTTT.

This clonotype has more than one count but fewer than ten. The CDR3 nucleotides read TGTGCCAGCAGTTTGAAGACTTGGTGGGGGAACGGGGAGCTGTTTTTT. It is translated as CASSLKTWWGNGELFF. This chain joins TRBV28 and TRBJ2-2; either TRBD1 or TRBD2 may fit D (5 bases each). The CDR3 has 16 amino acids. The ends were cut back, 3 bases at V and 7 bases at J, with 18 bases in the middle. Germline assignment: CDR1 MDHEN and CDR2 SYDVKM.

This clonotype was counted ten times or more. V is TRBV28 and J is TRBJ2-3; D is possibly TRBD2 (5 bases). The CDR3 covers 12 residues. In germline, CDR1 is MDHEN, CDR2 SYDVKM. V lost 6 bases, J lost 3 bases, and 7 bases lay in between. The CDR3: CASRGRTDTQYF. Here the CDR3 DNA reads TGTGCCAGCAGGGGGAGAACAGATACGCAGTATTTT.